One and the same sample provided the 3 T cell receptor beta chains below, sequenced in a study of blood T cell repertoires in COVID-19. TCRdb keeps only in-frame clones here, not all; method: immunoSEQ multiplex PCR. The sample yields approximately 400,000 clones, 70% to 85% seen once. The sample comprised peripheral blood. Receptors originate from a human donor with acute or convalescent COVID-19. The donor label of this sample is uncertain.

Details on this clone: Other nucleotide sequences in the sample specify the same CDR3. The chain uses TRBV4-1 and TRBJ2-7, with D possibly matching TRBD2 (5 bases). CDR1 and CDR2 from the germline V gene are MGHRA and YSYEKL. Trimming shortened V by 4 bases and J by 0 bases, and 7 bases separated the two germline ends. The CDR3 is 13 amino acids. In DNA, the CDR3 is TGCGCCAGCAGCCCGAGCGGCTCCTACGAGCAGTACTTC. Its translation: CASSPSGSYEQYF.

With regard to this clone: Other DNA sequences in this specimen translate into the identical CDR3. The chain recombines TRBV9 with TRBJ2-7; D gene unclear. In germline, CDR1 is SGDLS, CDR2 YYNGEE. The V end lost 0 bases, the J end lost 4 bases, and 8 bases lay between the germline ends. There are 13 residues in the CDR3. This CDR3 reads CASSVGPTYEQYF. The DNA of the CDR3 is TGTGCCAGCAGCGTAGGGCCGACTTACGAGCAGTACTTC. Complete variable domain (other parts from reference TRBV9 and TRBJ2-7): DSGVTQTPKHLITATGQRVTLRCSPRSGDLSVYWYQQSLDQGLQFLIQYYNGEERAKGNILERFSAQQFPDLHSELNLSSLELGDSALYFCASSVGPTYEQYFGPGTRLTVT.

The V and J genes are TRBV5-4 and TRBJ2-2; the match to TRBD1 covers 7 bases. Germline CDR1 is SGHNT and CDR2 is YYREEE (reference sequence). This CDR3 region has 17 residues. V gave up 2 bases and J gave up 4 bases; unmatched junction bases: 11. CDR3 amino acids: CASSFGGAGGLTGELFF. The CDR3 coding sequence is TGTGCCAGCAGCTTTGGGGGTGCAGGGGGTCTCACCGGGGAGCTGTTTTTT.